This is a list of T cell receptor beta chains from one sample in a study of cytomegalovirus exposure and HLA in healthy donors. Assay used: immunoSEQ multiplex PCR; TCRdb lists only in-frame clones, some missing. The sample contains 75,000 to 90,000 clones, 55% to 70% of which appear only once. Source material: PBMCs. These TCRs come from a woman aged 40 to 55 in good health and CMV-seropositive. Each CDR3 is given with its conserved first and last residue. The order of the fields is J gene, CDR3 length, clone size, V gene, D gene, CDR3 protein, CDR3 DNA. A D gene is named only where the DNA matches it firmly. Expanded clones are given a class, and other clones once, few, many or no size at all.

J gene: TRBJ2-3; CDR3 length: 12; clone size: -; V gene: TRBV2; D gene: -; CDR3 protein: CASSPTRYTQYF; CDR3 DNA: TGTGCCAGCAGCCCGACTAGGTATACGCAGTATTTT
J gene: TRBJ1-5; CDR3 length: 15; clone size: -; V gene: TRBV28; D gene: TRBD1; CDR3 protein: CASSFGSGGAQPQHF; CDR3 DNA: TGTGCCAGCAGTTTTGGGTCAGGGGGCGCCCAGCCCCAGCATTTT
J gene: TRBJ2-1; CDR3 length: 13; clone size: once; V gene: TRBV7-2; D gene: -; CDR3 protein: CASSLGRQGGQFF; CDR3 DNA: TGTGCCAGCAGCTTAGGGCGCCAGGGGGGTCAGTTCTTC
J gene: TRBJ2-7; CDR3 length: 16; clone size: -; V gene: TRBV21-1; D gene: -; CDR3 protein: CASSKLVRVAPYEQYF; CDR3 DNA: TGTGCCAGCAGCAAACTAGTACGGGTAGCTCCGTACGAGCAGTACTTC
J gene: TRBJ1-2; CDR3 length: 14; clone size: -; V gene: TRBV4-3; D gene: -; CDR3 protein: CASSQDPVGDGYTF; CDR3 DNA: TGCGCCAGCAGCCAAGATCCGGTAGGGGATGGCTACACCTTC
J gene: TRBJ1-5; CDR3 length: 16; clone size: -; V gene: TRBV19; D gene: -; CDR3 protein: CASSIRVRQGNQPQHF; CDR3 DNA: TGTGCCAGTAGTATTAGAGTTCGTCAGGGCAATCAGCCCCAGCATTTT
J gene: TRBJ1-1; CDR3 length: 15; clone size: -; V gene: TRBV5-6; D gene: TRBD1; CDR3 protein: CASSLDRGEDTEAFF; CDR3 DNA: TGTGCCAGCAGCTTGGACAGGGGGGAAGACACTGAAGCTTTCTTT
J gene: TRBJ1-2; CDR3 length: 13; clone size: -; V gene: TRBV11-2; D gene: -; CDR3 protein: CASSLGTAYGYTF; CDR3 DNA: TGTGCCAGCAGCTTAGGTACAGCTTATGGCTACACCTTC
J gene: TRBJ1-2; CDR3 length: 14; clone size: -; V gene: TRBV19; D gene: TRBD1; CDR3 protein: CASSAQGMNYGYTF; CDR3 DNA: TGTGCCAGTAGTGCACAGGGGATGAACTATGGCTACACCTTC
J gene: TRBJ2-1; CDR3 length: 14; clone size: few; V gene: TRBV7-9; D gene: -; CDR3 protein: CASSPPRGATEQFF; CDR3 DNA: TGTGCCAGCAGCCCCCCCCGGGGGGCAACTGAGCAGTTCTTC
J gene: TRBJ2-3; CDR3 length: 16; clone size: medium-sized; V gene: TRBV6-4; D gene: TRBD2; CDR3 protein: CASSDGTSGSTDTQYF; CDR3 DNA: TGTGCCAGCAGTGACGGGACTAGCGGGAGCACAGATACGCAGTATTTT
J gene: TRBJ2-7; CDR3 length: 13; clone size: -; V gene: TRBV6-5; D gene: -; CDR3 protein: CASKRVQTYEQYF; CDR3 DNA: TGTGCCAGCAAGAGGGTTCAAACCTACGAGCAGTACTTC
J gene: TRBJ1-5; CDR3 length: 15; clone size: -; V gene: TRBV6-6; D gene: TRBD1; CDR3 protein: CASSQQGASNQPQHF; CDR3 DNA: TGTGCCAGCAGTCAGCAGGGGGCGAGCAATCAGCCCCAGCATTTT
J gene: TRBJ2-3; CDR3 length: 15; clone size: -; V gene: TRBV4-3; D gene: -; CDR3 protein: CASSYDAGREDTQYF; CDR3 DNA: TGCGCCAGCAGCTACGACGCGGGACGGGAAGATACGCAGTATTTT
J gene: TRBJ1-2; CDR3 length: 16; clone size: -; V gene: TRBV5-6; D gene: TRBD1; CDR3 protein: CASTSPTWTGDYGYTF; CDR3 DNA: TGTGCCAGCACCTCCCCGACCTGGACAGGGGACTATGGCTACACCTTC
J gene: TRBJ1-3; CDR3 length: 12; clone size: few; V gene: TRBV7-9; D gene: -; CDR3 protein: CASRGRRNTIYF; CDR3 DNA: TGTGCCAGCCGGGGTAGAAGAAACACCATATATTTT
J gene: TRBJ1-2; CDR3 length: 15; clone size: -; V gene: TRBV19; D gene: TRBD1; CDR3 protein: CASSNPGQSTYGYTF; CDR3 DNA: TGTGCCAGTAGTAACCCGGGACAGTCGACCTATGGCTACACCTTC
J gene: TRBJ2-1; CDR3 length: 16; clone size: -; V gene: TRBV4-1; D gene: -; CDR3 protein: CASSQVGRARYNEQFF; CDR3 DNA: TGCGCCAGCAGCCAAGTTGGGCGCGCAAGATACAATGAGCAGTTCTTC
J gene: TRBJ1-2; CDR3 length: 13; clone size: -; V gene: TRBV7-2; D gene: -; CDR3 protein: CASSLAQGHGYTF; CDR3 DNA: TGTGCCAGCAGCTTAGCGCAGGGTCATGGCTACACCTTC
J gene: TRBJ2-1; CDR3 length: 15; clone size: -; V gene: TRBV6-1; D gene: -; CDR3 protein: CASKDGGFSYNEQFF; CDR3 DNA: TGTGCCAGCAAAGACGGGGGTTTCAGTTACAATGAGCAGTTCTTC
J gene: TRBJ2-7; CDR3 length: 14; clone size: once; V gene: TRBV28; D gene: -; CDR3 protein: CASSGPKGAYEQYF; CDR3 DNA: TGTGCCAGCAGCGGGCCGAAGGGGGCCTACGAGCAGTACTTC
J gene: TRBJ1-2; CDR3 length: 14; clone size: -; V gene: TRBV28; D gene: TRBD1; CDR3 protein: CASSEQGGNYGYTF; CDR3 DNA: TGTGCCAGCAGTGAACAGGGGGGGAACTATGGCTACACCTTC
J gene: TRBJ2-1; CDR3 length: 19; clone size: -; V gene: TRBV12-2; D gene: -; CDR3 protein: CASRSTRRISTGGPGEQFF; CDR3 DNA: TGTGCAAGTCGCTCCACGCGTCGGATCAGCACGGGAGGGCCGGGTGAGCAGTTCTTC
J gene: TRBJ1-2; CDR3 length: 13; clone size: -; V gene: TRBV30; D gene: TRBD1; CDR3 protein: CAWSVGTDYGYTF; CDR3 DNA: TGTGCCTGGAGTGTCGGGACAGACTATGGCTACACCTTC
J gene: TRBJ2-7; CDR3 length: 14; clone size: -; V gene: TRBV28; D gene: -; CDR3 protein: CASSLTQRPIEQYF; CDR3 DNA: TGTGCCAGCAGTTTAACCCAGCGACCGATCGAGCAGTACTTC
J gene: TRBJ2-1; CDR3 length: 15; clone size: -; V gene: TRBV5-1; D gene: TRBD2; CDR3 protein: CASSLRASGSNEQFF; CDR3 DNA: TGCGCCAGCAGCTTAAGGGCTAGCGGGAGCAATGAGCAGTTCTTC
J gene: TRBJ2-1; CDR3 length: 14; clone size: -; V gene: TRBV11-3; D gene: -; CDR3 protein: CASSPGGAYNEQFF; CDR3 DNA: TGTGCCAGCAGCCCGGGTGGGGCATACAATGAGCAGTTCTTC
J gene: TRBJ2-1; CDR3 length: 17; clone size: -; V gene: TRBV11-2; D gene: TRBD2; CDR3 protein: CASSKAPWTSPTNEQFF; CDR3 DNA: TGTGCCAGCAGCAAAGCCCCCTGGACTAGCCCTACTAATGAGCAGTTCTTC
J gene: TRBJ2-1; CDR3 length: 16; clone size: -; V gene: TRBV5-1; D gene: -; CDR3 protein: CASSSGAANPMYEQFF; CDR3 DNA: TGCGCCAGCAGTTCCGGTGCGGCCAATCCTATGTATGAGCAGTTCTTC
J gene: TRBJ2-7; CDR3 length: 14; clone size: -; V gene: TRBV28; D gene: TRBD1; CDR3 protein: CASSTGQGAREQYF; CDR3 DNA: TGTGCCAGCAGTACCGGACAGGGGGCAAGGGAGCAGTACTTC
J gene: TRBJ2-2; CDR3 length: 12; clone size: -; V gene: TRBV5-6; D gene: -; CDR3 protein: CASSPPAGELFF; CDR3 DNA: TGTGCCAGCAGCCCTCCCGCCGGGGAGCTGTTTTTT
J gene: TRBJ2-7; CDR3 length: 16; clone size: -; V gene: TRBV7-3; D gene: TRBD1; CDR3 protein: CASSLGAGRGQDEQYF; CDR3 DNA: TGTGCCAGCAGCTTAGGGGCCGGCAGGGGGCAAGACGAGCAGTACTTC
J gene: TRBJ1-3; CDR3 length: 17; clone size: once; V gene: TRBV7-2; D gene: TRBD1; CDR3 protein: CASSDHPPTGLGNTIYF; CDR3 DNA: TGTGCCAGCAGCGACCATCCCCCGACAGGGCTCGGAAACACCATATATTTT
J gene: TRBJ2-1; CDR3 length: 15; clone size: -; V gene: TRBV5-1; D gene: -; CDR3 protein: CASSPRYVAGFEQFF; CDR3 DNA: TGCGCCAGCAGCCCCAGGTATGTGGCGGGGTTCGAGCAGTTCTTC
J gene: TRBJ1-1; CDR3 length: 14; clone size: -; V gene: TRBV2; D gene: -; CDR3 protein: CASSEAGGAGRAFF; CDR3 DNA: TGTGCCAGCAGTGAAGCGGGTGGGGCAGGGCGTGCTTTCTTT
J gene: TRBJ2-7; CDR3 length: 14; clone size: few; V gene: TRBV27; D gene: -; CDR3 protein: CASSLSSTSYEQYF; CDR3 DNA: TGTGCCAGCAGTTTATCGAGTACGAGCTACGAGCAGTACTTC
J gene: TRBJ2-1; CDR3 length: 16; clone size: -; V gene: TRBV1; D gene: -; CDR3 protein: CTGGTRKEDSYNEQFF; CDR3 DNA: TGCACCGGCGGGACTAGAAAGGAAGACTCCTACAATGAGCAGTTCTTC
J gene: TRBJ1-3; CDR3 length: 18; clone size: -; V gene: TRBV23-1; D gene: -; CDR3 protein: CASSPKTGTNNSGNTIYF; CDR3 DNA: TGCGCCAGCAGTCCGAAAACCGGGACAAACAACTCTGGAAACACCATATATTTT
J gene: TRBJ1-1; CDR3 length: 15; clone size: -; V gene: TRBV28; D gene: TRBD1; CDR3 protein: CASSIPADRPTEAFF; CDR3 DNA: TGTGCCAGCAGCATACCCGCGGACAGGCCCACTGAAGCTTTCTTT
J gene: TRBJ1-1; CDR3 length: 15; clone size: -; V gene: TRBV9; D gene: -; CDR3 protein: CASSSRTELNTEAFF; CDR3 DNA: TGTGCCAGCAGCTCTAGGACAGAATTGAACACTGAAGCTTTCTTT
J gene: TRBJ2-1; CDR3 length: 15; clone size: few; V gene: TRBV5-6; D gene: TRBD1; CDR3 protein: CASSFGMGQYNEQFF; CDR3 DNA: TGTGCCAGCAGCTTCGGTATGGGACAGTACAATGAGCAGTTCTTC
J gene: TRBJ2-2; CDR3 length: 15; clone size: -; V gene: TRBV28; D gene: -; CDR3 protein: CASSSGSLETGELFF; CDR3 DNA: TGTGCCAGCAGTTCTGGTTCGTTAGAAACCGGGGAGCTGTTTTTT
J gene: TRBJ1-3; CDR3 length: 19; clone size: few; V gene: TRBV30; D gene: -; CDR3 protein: CAWSVLRVMGSSSGNTIYF; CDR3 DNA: TGTGCCTGGAGTGTACTCCGCGTTATGGGCAGCAGCTCTGGAAACACCATATATTTT
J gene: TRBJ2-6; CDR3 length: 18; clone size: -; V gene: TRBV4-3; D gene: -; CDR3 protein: CASSQDRDWISGANVLTF; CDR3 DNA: TGCGCCAGCAGCCAAGATAGGGACTGGATCTCTGGGGCCAACGTCCTGACTTTC
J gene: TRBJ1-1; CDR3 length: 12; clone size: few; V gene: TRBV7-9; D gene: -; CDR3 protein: CASSQENTEAFF; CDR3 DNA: TGTGCCAGCAGCCAGGAGAACACTGAAGCTTTCTTT
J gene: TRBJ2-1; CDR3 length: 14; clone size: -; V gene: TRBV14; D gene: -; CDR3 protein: CASSPSSAYNEQFF; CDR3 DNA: TGTGCCAGCAGCCCCTCTAGCGCTTACAATGAGCAGTTCTTC
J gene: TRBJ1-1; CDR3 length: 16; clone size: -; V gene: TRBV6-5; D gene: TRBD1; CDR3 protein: CASSYDRGLGNTEAFF; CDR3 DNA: TGTGCCAGCAGTTACGACAGGGGGCTCGGGAACACTGAAGCTTTCTTT
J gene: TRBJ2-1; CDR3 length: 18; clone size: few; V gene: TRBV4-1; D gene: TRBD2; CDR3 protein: CASSQVSSPSGKYNEQFF; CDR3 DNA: TGCGCCAGCAGCCAAGTTTCCTCCCCTAGCGGAAAATACAATGAGCAGTTCTTC
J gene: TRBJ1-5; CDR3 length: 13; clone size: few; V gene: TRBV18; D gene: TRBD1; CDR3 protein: CASSPTGNQPQHF; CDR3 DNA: TGTGCCAGCTCACCGACAGGGAATCAGCCCCAGCATTTT
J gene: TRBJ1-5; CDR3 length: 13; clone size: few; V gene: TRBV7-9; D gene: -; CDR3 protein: CASSLQEDQPQHF; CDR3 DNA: TGTGCCAGCAGCTTGCAGGAGGATCAGCCCCAGCATTTT
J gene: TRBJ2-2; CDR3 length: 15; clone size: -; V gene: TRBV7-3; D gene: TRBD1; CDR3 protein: CASSPSGGHTGELFF; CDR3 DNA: TGTGCCAGCAGCCCGTCAGGGGGCCACACCGGGGAGCTGTTTTTT
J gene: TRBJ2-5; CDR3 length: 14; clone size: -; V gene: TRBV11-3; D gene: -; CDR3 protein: CASSNNRVGETQYF; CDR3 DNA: TGTGCCAGCAGCAACAACAGGGTCGGAGAGACCCAGTACTTC
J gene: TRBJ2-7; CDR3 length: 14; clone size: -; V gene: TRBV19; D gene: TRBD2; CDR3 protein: CASSIDWPPGREYF; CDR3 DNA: TGTGCCAGTAGTATAGATTGGCCCCCGGGGAGGGAGTACTTC